This entry lists 15 T cell receptor beta chains sequenced from one sample in a study of cytomegalovirus exposure and HLA in healthy donors. PCR employed 60 Vbeta and 13 Jbeta primers. Method: immunoSEQ multiplex PCR; TCRdb's copy keeps in-frame clones and lacks some. The data contain 72,000 or so clones, roughly two thirds of them seen just once; the ten biggest clones take up 3%. The source material was PBMCs. These receptors came from a woman aged 50 to 60 in good health and CMV-seronegative.

A few counts support this clone. J is TRBJ2-2 and V is TRBV5-1, with 9 bases matching TRBD2. J was trimmed by 6 bases and V by 2 bases; bases with no gene match: 8. Germline V CDR1 and CDR2: SGHRS, YFSETQ. This CDR3 spans 16 amino acids. For the CDR3, the DNA is TGCGCCAGCAGCTTTAGCGGGAGCTGGTCTGCCGGGGAGCTGTTTTTT. Encoded protein: CASSFSGSWSAGELFF.

The chain has TRBV4-3 and TRBJ2-7; D unclear. This CDR3 spans 14 amino acids. Trimming took 0 bases from V and 1 from J, leaving 7 bases between them. Germline V lookup: CDR1 LGHNA, CDR2 YSLEER. The CDR3 reads CASSQDPGSYEQYF. Written as DNA, the CDR3 is TGCGCCAGCAGCCAAGATCCCGGGTCCTACGAGCAGTACTTC.

This chain uses TRBV7-9 with TRBJ2-7; the match to TRBD2 covers 12 bases. Per germline, CDR1 SEHNR and CDR2 FQNEAQ (reference sequence). V gave up 4 bases and J gave up 3 bases; unmatched junction bases: 4. CDR3 length: 15 residues. The CDR3 DNA sequence: TGTGCCAGCAGCTCGCCACTAGCGGGAGGCTACGAGCAGTACTTC. Its protein product is CASSSPLAGGYEQYF.

The chain recombines TRBV9 with TRBJ1-2, with TRBD1 as a possible D gene (6 bases). The V gene lost 4 bases and the J gene lost 7 bases, with 20 bases spanning the gap. Germline assignment: CDR1 SGDLS and CDR2 YYNGEE. This CDR3 is 15 amino acids long. The CDR3 reads CASSPFLWGGGGYTF. CDR3 coding DNA: TGTGCCAGCAGCCCTTTCCTGTGGGGGGGCGGTGGCTACACCTTC.

The chain recombines TRBV28 with TRBJ1-1; 7 positions match TRBD1. The germline gives CDR1 MDHEN, CDR2 SYDVKM. J lost 5 bases, V lost 6 bases, and 6 bases had no gene match. CDR3 size: 13 residues. This chain's CDR3 is CASRGDSRTEAFF. CDR3 DNA sequence: TGTGCCAGCAGAGGGGACAGCCGAACTGAAGCTTTCTTT.

This clone was seen more than once but under ten times. This sequence joins TRBV29-1 and TRBJ2-3; 12 bases agree with TRBD2. There are 20 residues in the CDR3. Trimming cost V 6 bases and J 0 bases; bases outside gene matches: 19. Germline assignment: CDR1 SQVTM and CDR2 ANQGSEA. The CDR3: CSVMGIGASGRDLSTDTQYF. CDR3 nucleotides: TGCAGCGTAATGGGGATTGGGGCTAGCGGGAGGGACCTTAGCACAGATACGCAGTATTTT.

Only one count was recorded for this clone. This sequence joins TRBV27 and TRBJ2-3; 7 nucleotides match TRBD2. V lost 2 bases to trimming and J lost 2 bases; unmatched junction nucleotides: 1. The CDR3 extends over 14 amino acids. Germline CDR1 MNHEY, CDR2 SMNVEV (reference sequence). The DNA for the CDR3 is TGTGCCAGCAGTTTACTAGCGGCCACAGATACGCAGTATTTT. Translation: CASSLLAATDTQYF.

The chain carries TRBV27 and TRBJ1-2, with a weak D call TRBD1 (6 bases). From germline, CDR1 is MNHEY and CDR2 SMNVEV (reference sequence). This CDR3 contains 14 residues. The V gene lost 4 bases and the J gene lost 3 bases, with 12 bases spanning the gap. CDR3 region: CASSSTPGDYGYTF. In DNA form, the CDR3 reads TGTGCCAGCAGTTCAACCCCAGGGGACTATGGCTACACCTTC.

The chain employs TRBV7-2 and TRBJ2-6, with D possibly matching TRBD1 (5 bases). The germline CDR1 and CDR2 sequences are SGHTA and FQGNSA. The CDR3 sequence is 16 residues long. V was cut by 6 bases and J by 0 bases, with 12 bases left in between. The CDR3 coding sequence is TGTGCCAGCAGAAAGCAGGGAAGCTCTGGGGCCAACGTCCTGACTTTC. Encoded protein: CASRKQGSSGANVLTF.

This clone was picked up one time. V usage is TRBV29-1 and J usage is TRBJ1-1; 8 nucleotides agree with TRBD1. Trimming removed 2 bases from V and 11 bases from J; junction bases left unmatched: 13. Germline assignment: CDR1 SQVTM and CDR2 ANQGSEA. The CDR3 runs 14 residues. In DNA form, the CDR3 reads TGCAGCGTTGAACTGGACAGGGACCCTCTTCGGGCTTTCTTT. Its translation is CSVELDRDPLRAFF.

The rearrangement links TRBV18 to TRBJ2-4; no reliable D call. Germline lookup yields CDR1 KGHSH and CDR2 LQKENI. V dropped 0 bases and J dropped 8 bases, with 14 bases sitting between them. This CDR3 spans 15 amino acids. In DNA form, the CDR3 reads TGTGCCAGCTCACCACCCGGGTCCTTCGGCCACATTCAGTACTTC. Encoded protein: CASSPPGSFGHIQYF.

This clone was seen a handful of times. This chain connects TRBV5-6 to TRBJ1-2; D unresolved. The CDR3 covers 12 residues. The germline CDR1 and CDR2 sequences are SGHDT and YYEEEE. V was pared by 3 bases and J by 0 bases, with 3 bases between. The CDR3 loop reads CASSYSNYGYTF. CDR3 DNA: TGTGCCAGCAGCTACTCTAACTATGGCTACACCTTC.

V and J are TRBV2 and TRBJ1-5; D is unclear. Trimming took off 10 bases at V and 5 bases at J, with 15 bases between the two ends. The germline V gene encodes CDR1 SNHLY and CDR2 FYNNEI. The CDR3 loop spans 13 amino acids. Here the CDR3 reads CANAAEVDQPQHF. The CDR3 nucleotides are TGTGCCAACGCGGCCGAGGTGGATCAGCCCCAGCATTTT. Complete variable domain (other parts from reference TRBV2 and TRBJ1-5): EPEVTQTPSHQVTQMGQEVILRCVPISNHLYFYWYRQILGQKVEFLVSFYNNEISEKSEIFDDQFSVERPDGSNFTLKIRSTKLEDSAMYFCANAAEVDQPQHFGDGTRLSIL.

This rearrangement joins TRBV5-4 to TRBJ2-3; TRBD1 matches 9 bases. Germline trimming cut 0 bases from V and 13 bases from J; bases unmatched to any gene: 3. This CDR3 contains 12 residues. Germline CDR1 SGHNT, CDR2 YYREEE (reference sequence). The CDR3 protein is CASSLDRTGEYF. The CDR3 DNA reads as TGTGCCAGCAGCTTGGACAGGACAGGGGAGTATTTT.

The chain employs TRBV19 and TRBJ2-7; TRBD1 matches at 9 bases. V lost 3 bases and J lost 2; bases outside the gene matches: 5. Germline assignment: CDR1 LNHDA and CDR2 SQIVND (reference sequence). This CDR3 contains 15 residues. The chain's CDR3 is CASSIPGQGTYEQYF. In nucleotides, the CDR3 is TGTGCCAGTAGTATCCCCGGACAGGGGACCTACGAGCAGTACTTC.